The 24 T cell receptor beta chains reported below all come from one sample, sequenced in a study of T cell repertoires in ileal Crohn's disease (dated by TCRdb to between 2018 and 2021). The time point label, read with the paper, signifies: neoterminal ileum biopsy at postoperative endoscopy, about 6 months after surgery. The library was made by the immunoSEQ multiplex PCR assay. TCRdb limited this immuneACCESS table to in-frame rearrangements with V and J called. A share of clones is missing; checked studies link under half to unresolved V genes, and the rest is unexplained. The sample includes around 2,900 clones, with almost 70% observed a single time. In total, the top ten clones hold approximately 18% of the sample. Specimen: ileal tissue. These receptors came from an adult with Crohn's disease.

The gene calls are TRBV6-5 and TRBJ1-1; D uncertain. Germline V gene data show CDR1 as MNHEY and CDR2 as SVGAGI. CDR3 length equals 13 residues. The V end was cut by 2 bases, the J end by 0 bases, with 4 bases between. The CDR3 spells CASSYEVNTEAFF. The CDR3 DNA sequence: TGTGCCAGCAGTTACGAGGTGAACACTGAAGCTTTCTTT.

This CDR3 reads CASSLVSGGAYNEQFF. The CDR3 DNA sequence: TGTGCCAGCAGCTTAGTGAGCGGGGGGGCCTACAATGAGCAGTTCTTC. The V call is TRBV7-8, the J call TRBJ2-1, with 10 nucleotides matching TRBD2. CDR3 size: 16 residues. Losses at the gene ends were 1 base for V and 2 bases for J; bases not matched to a gene: 2. The V gene's germline CDR1 is SGHVS and CDR2 FQNEAQ.

V usage is TRBV4-2 and J usage is TRBJ2-2; a possible D gene is TRBD2 (6 bases). Germline loops: CDR1 LGHNA, CDR2 YNFKEQ. The CDR3 contains 16 residues. V dropped 4 bases and J dropped 4 bases, with 16 bases sitting between them. The CDR3 bases are TGTGCCAGCAGCCTACGGGCAGGAGGGAGCACCGGGGAGCTGTTTTTT. Translation: CASSLRAGGSTGELFF.

The rearrangement uses TRBV2 and TRBJ1-4; 8 bases are a match to TRBD1. The CDR3 is made up of 15 amino acids. Losses at the gene ends were 3 bases for V and 6 bases for J; bases not matched to a gene: 6. The V gene's germline CDR1 is SNHLY and CDR2 FYNNEI. CDR3 coding DNA: TGTGCCAGCAGTGACCCAGGGGGCAAGGATGAAAAACTGTTTTTT. Translation: CASSDPGGKDEKLFF.

V gene TRBV19 combines with J gene TRBJ1-2; perhaps TRBD1 as D (6 bases). This CDR3 comprises 13 residues. The germline V gene encodes CDR1 LNHDA and CDR2 SQIVND (reference sequence). Trimming took off 6 bases at V and 5 bases at J, with 13 bases between the two ends. CDR3 amino acids: CASSPFTGYGYTF. The CDR3 DNA sequence: TGTGCCAGTAGCCCCTTCACAGGGTATGGCTACACCTTC.

The chain is built from TRBV9 and TRBJ2-2; TRBD1 matches at 10 bases. The length of the CDR3 is 15 residues. Germline assignment: CDR1 SGDLS and CDR2 YYNGEE. The V and J ends lost 1 base and 6 bases, in that order; junction bases with no gene match: 3. The CDR3 DNA reads as TGTGCCAGCAGCGTAACCGGGACAGGGGCCGGGGAGCTGTTTTTT. This translates into CASSVTGTGAGELFF.

The V and J genes are TRBV11-2 and TRBJ2-1; TRBD1 aligns across 8 bases. Germline V lookup: CDR1 SGHAT, CDR2 FQNNGV. CDR3 size: 13 residues. Unmatched junction bases numbered 5, after V lost 8 bases and J lost 5 bases. Here the CDR3 DNA reads TGTGCCAGCCTGTGGACAGGGAACAATGAGCAGTTCTTC. This translates into CASLWTGNNEQFF. The full variable domain, rest sourced from reference TRBV11-2 and TRBJ2-1, is EAGVAQSPRYKIIEKRQSVAFWCNPISGHATLYWYQQILGQGPKLLIQFQNNGVVDDSQLPKDRFSAERLKGVDSTLKIQPAKLEDSAVYLCASLWTGNNEQFFGPGTRLTVL.

A remark on this clone: Lacking the conserved final phenylalanine or tryptophan, this CDR3 likely reflects a read error. J is TRBJ2-2 and V is TRBV18; possibly TRBD1 for D (6 bases). V was clipped by 0 bases and J by 0 bases, with 8 bases between them. CDR3 length equals 16 residues. Germline CDR1 is KGHSH and CDR2 is LQKENI. The CDR3 coding sequence is TGTGCCAGCTCACCACCCCAGGGGCCGAACACCGGGGAGCTGTTTTCT. Translated: CASSPPQGPNTGELFS.

The chain uses TRBV6-5 and TRBJ2-4; 7 nucleotides match TRBD2. The ends lost 6 bases at V and 6 bases at J; junction bases unmatched: 2. Per germline, CDR1 MNHEY and CDR2 SVGAGI. The CDR3 extends over 12 amino acids. The CDR3 DNA is TGTGCCAGCAGCACGGGGGGAAACATTCAGTACTTC. Translating it yields CASSTGGNIQYF.

The chain joins TRBV5-6 to TRBJ2-5; possible D gene TRBD2, 5 bases. The V end lost 2 bases, the J end lost 3 bases, and 17 bases lay between the germline ends. Germline V gene data show CDR1 as SGHDT and CDR2 as YYEEEE. The CDR3 is 16 amino acids. Here the CDR3 DNA reads TGTGCCAGCAGCTTTCCGGTCGGGGAGACTGAAGAGACCCAGTACTTC. Translated: CASSFPVGETEETQYF.

Worth noting for this clone: The likely explanation is a read error, given a far larger clone one base away. The chain joins TRBV4-1 to TRBJ2-7; TRBD1 matches at 11 bases. This CDR3 comprises 17 residues. Germline assignment: CDR1 MGHRA and CDR2 YSYEKL. V shed 2 bases, J shed 3 bases, and the junction held 9 bases outside the gene matches. DNA for the CDR3: TGCGCCAGCAGCCAACCCCTTGGGGGGACAGGGGGCTACGAGCAGTACTTC. It encodes CASSQPLGGTGGYEQYF.

This rearrangement joins TRBV2 to TRBJ1-1; 9 bases line up with TRBD1. The germline gives CDR1 SNHLY, CDR2 FYNNEI. V shed 3 bases and J 1 base; nucleotides not matched to a gene: 6. The CDR3 is made up of 16 amino acids. Written as DNA, the CDR3 is TGTGCCAGCAGTGAGGGACAGGGACCCGCGAACACTGAAGCTTTCTTT. Translated: CASSEGQGPANTEAFF. The variable domain in full, with the rest retrieved from reference TRBV2 and TRBJ1-1, is EPEVTQTPSHQVTQMGQEVILRCVPISNHLYFYWYRQILGQKVEFLVSFYNNEISEKSEIFDDQFSVERPDGSNFTLKIRSTKLEDSAMYFCASSEGQGPANTEAFFGQGTRLTVV.

The rearrangement links TRBV6-1 to TRBJ1-1, with no clear D. From germline, CDR1 is MNHNS and CDR2 SASEGT. Trimming shortened V by 1 base and J by 5 bases, and 14 bases separated the two germline ends. The CDR3 spans 15 residues. CDR3 sequence reads: CASSEVANPVTEAFF. The CDR3 bases are TGTGCCAGCAGTGAAGTAGCCAACCCGGTGACTGAAGCTTTCTTT.

The genes are TRBV5-1 and TRBJ2-3; 13 bases align to TRBD2. Germline V CDR1 and CDR2: SGHRS, YFSETQ. V was clipped by 3 bases and J by 2 bases; unmatched bases: 3. This CDR3 is 16 amino acids long. CDR3 loop: CASSSGTSGNTDTQYF. The CDR3 DNA is TGCGCCAGCAGCTCCGGGACTAGCGGGAACACAGATACGCAGTATTTT.

The chain employs TRBV7-6 and TRBJ1-6, with D uncertain. Trimming removed 5 bases at V and 6 bases at J, with 17 bases between. Looked up from germline, CDR1 is SGHVS and CDR2 is FNYEAQ. The CDR3 sequence is 16 residues long. CDR3 nucleotide sequence: TGTGCCAGCAGCCCCCAAGCACTTCCCTTTAATTCACCCCTCCACTTT. It codes for CASSPQALPFNSPLHF.

The rearrangement joins TRBV29-1 to TRBJ1-5; D not resolved. CDR3 length: 12 amino acids. Trimming took 4 bases from V and 3 from J, leaving 7 bases between them. The germline V gene has CDR1 SQVTM and CDR2 ANQGSEA. The CDR3 sequence is CSVGQYNQPQHF. The DNA of the CDR3 is TGCAGCGTTGGGCAGTACAATCAGCCCCAGCATTTT.

This clone was picked up a small number of times. V gene TRBV4-1 combines with J gene TRBJ1-3; D gene ambiguous. The germline gives CDR1 MGHRA, CDR2 YSYEKL. CDR3 length: 17 residues. Trimming left V 0 bases short and J 0 bases short, with 12 bases between. The CDR3 DNA reads TGCGCCAGCAGCCAAGATCGGAGGAGCTACTCTGGAAACACCATATATTTT. This sequence encodes CASSQDRRSYSGNTIYF.

The genes are TRBV9 and TRBJ2-1; 8 bases are a match to TRBD1. J lost 3 bases, V lost 3 bases, and 5 bases had no gene match. Germline V gene sequence: CDR1 SGDLS, CDR2 YYNGEE. The CDR3 has 15 amino acids. The CDR3, as DNA: TGTGCCAGCAGCGCCCGGGACAGGAGCTACAATGAGCAGTTCTTC. Translating gives CASSARDRSYNEQFF. The full variable domain, completed using reference TRBV9 and TRBJ2-1, is DSGVTQTPKHLITATGQRVTLRCSPRSGDLSVYWYQQSLDQGLQFLIQYYNGEERAKGNILERFSAQQFPDLHSELNLSSLELGDSALYFCASSARDRSYNEQFFGPGTRLTVL.

V usage is TRBV7-9 and J usage is TRBJ2-1; 14 bases align to TRBD2. This CDR3 is 16 amino acids long. With 5 bases clipped from V and 7 bases from J, the junction kept 7 bases outside the gene matches. Germline lookup yields CDR1 SEHNR and CDR2 FQNEAQ (reference sequence). The CDR3 sequence is CASSIGLAGGGNEQFF. The CDR3 DNA reads TGTGCCAGCAGCATAGGACTAGCGGGGGGCGGGAATGAGCAGTTCTTC.

J is TRBJ2-1 and V is TRBV4-3; the match to TRBD1 covers 11 bases. CDR3 size: 15 residues. CDR1 and CDR2 from the germline V gene are LGHNA and YSLEER. With 4 bases clipped from V and 9 bases from J, the junction kept 8 bases outside the gene matches. The CDR3 spells CASSRRGQGVGEQFF. The CDR3 DNA follows: TGCGCCAGCAGCCGTCGGGGACAGGGGGTGGGTGAGCAGTTCTTC.

The chain has TRBV5-4 and TRBJ1-5; D is possibly TRBD1 (6 bases). CDR1 and CDR2 from the germline V gene are SGHNT and YYREEE (reference sequence). The CDR3 is 13 residues long. V lost 0 bases and J 9 bases, leaving 10 bases between the germline ends. CDR3 DNA sequence: TGTGCCAGCAGCTTGGACAGGGTAACGCCCCAGCATTTT. Its protein is CASSLDRVTPQHF.

V is TRBV7-2 and J is TRBJ2-2, with 9 bases that match TRBD1. Trimming cost V 7 bases and J 5 bases; bases outside gene matches: 2. This CDR3 contains 13 residues. Germline CDR1 is SGHTA and CDR2 is FQGNSA. The CDR3 DNA reads as TGTGCCAGCACAGACAGGGGGACCGGGGAGCTGTTTTTT. Translated: CASTDRGTGELFF. The whole variable domain, filled in from reference TRBV7-2 and TRBJ2-2, reads GAGVSQSPSNKVTEKGKDVELRCDPISGHTALYWYRQSLGQGLEFLIYFQGNSAPDKSGLPSDRFSAERTGGSVSTLTIQRTQQEDSAVYLCASTDRGTGELFFGEGSRLTVL.

The V gene is TRBV11-2, the J gene TRBJ2-5, with TRBD2 as a possible D gene (5 bases). This CDR3 has 17 residues. Trimming removed 5 bases from V and 5 bases from J, with 24 bases in between. Germline loops: CDR1 SGHAT, CDR2 FQNNGV. The CDR3: CASSPAGPSPRRETQYF. CDR3 nucleotides: TGTGCCAGCAGCCCCGCTGGACCAAGCCCCCGGAGGGAGACCCAGTACTTC.

The chain employs TRBV12-5 and TRBJ2-1; 7 bases fit TRBD1. Germline CDR1 reads LGHNT; CDR2 reads FRNRAP. J gave up 0 bases and V 2 bases, and 10 bases lay outside the gene matches. The CDR3 is made up of 18 amino acids. This CDR3 reads CASGLIWDRPSSYNEQFF. CDR3 DNA: TGTGCTAGTGGTTTGATCTGGGACAGACCAAGCTCCTACAATGAGCAGTTCTTC. The full variable domain, its missing parts supplied by reference TRBV12-5 and TRBJ2-1, is DARVTQTPRHKVTEMGQEVTMRCQPILGHNTVFWYRQTMMQGLELLAYFRNRAPLDDSGMPKDRFSAEMPDATLATLKIQPSEPRDSAVYFCASGLIWDRPSSYNEQFFGPGTRLTVL.